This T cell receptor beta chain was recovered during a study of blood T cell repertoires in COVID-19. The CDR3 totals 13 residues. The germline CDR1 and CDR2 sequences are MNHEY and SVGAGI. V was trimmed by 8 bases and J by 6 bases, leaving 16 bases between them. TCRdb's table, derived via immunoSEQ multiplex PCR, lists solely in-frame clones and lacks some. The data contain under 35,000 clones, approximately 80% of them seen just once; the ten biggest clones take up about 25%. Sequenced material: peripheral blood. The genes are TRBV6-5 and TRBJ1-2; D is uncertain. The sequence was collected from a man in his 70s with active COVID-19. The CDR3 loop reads CASSEVREDGYTF. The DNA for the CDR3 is TGTGCCAGCTCGGAGGTGAGGGAGGATGGCTACACCTTC.